This entry lists 17 T cell receptor beta chains sequenced from one sample in a study of naive CD8 T cells in extremely preterm neonates. TCRdb keeps only in-frame clones here, not all; method: immunoSEQ multiplex PCR. The sample lists 4,000 to 5,000 clones; roughly 97% were seen once. Elective cesarean births at roughly 35-43 weeks, without labor or membrane rupture, supplied the cord blood. Sequencing was performed on naive CD8+ T cells from cord blood. These receptors were taken from a newborn in good health.

The J gene is TRBJ1-1, the V gene TRBV2; 8 bases match TRBD1. The V gene end was trimmed by 9 bases and the J gene end by 0 bases; junction bases not matched to a gene: 3. Looked up from germline, CDR1 is SNHLY and CDR2 is FYNNEI. This CDR3 is built from 13 residues. DNA of the CDR3: TGTGCCAGACGACAGGGGTTGAACACTGAAGCTTTCTTT. As protein: CARRQGLNTEAFF.

The gene calls are TRBV7-2 and TRBJ1-2, with D perhaps TRBD1 (5 bases). This CDR3 has 13 residues. Germline V lookup: CDR1 SGHTA, CDR2 FQGNSA. V lost 6 bases and J lost 4, with 12 bases in between. The CDR3 DNA reads TGTGCCAGCAGGTCCGACAGCCTCTATGGCTACACCTTC. It specifies CASRSDSLYGYTF.

The chain links TRBV5-1 to TRBJ2-1; 7 bases map to TRBD2. Germline CDR1 reads SGHRS; CDR2 reads YFSETQ. Unmatched junction bases numbered 6, after V lost 0 bases and J lost 0 bases. The CDR3 runs to 17 residues. DNA of the CDR3: TGCGCCAGCAGCTTGGTGTTCGGGGGGAGCTCCTACAATGAGCAGTTCTTC. Translating gives CASSLVFGGSSYNEQFF.

The chain links TRBV30 to TRBJ1-5; 7 nucleotides agree with TRBD1. This CDR3 contains 14 residues. The germline V gene has CDR1 GTSNPN and CDR2 SVGIG (reference sequence). The J segment lost 2 bases and the V segment lost 5 bases, leaving 6 bases of the junction unmatched. CDR3 region: CAWSTGLGNQPQHF. CDR3 bases: TGTGCCTGGTCGACAGGGTTAGGCAATCAGCCCCAGCATTTT.

The chain uses TRBV4-1 and TRBJ2-3, with D perhaps matching TRBD1 (6 bases). There are 16 residues in the CDR3. CDR1 and CDR2 (germline): MGHRA, YSYEKL. Trimming pared 4 bases from V and 2 bases from J, leaving 16 bases between. The CDR3 DNA reads TGCGCCAGCAGCCTCCGAGGGGGTAGCGTCACAGATACGCAGTATTTT. It is translated as CASSLRGGSVTDTQYF.

The V gene is TRBV19, the J gene TRBJ1-1; D not resolved. The length of the CDR3 is 15 residues. V was clipped by 5 bases and J by 0 bases, with 13 bases between them. Germline V lookup: CDR1 LNHDA, CDR2 SQIVND (reference sequence). The CDR3 region is CASSPGSPMNTEAFF. CDR3 in DNA: TGTGCCAGTAGTCCCGGGAGCCCAATGAACACTGAAGCTTTCTTT. Variable domain in full (rest from reference TRBV19 and TRBJ1-1): DGGITQSPKYLFRKEGQNVTLSCEQNLNHDAMYWYRQDPGQGLRLIYYSQIVNDFQKGDIAEGYSVSREKKESFPLTVTSAQKNPTAFYLCASSPGSPMNTEAFFGQGTRLTVV.

The V call is TRBV9, the J call TRBJ1-5; 9 bases align to TRBD1. This CDR3 is built from 14 residues. CDR1 is SGDLS and CDR2 is YYNGEE in the germline V gene. Trimming at V came to 4 bases and at J to 4 bases, leaving 3 bases not matched to a gene. The CDR3 sequence: CASSTGQGNQPQHF. The CDR3, as DNA: TGTGCCAGCAGCACCGGACAGGGGAATCAGCCCCAGCATTTT. The variable domain in full, with the rest retrieved from reference TRBV9 and TRBJ1-5, is DSGVTQTPKHLITATGQRVTLRCSPRSGDLSVYWYQQSLDQGLQFLIQYYNGEERAKGNILERFSAQQFPDLHSELNLSSLELGDSALYFCASSTGQGNQPQHFGDGTRLSIL.

The V and J genes are TRBV11-2 and TRBJ2-3, with D unresolved. Per germline, CDR1 SGHAT and CDR2 FQNNGV. This CDR3 comprises 14 residues. V dropped 5 bases and J dropped 2 bases, with 11 bases sitting between them. This chain's CDR3 is CASSLAQVTDTQYF. CDR3 DNA: TGTGCCAGCAGCCTCGCTCAGGTCACAGATACGCAGTATTTT.

This clone was detected only once. This CDR3 reads CASSLSGGRTEAFF. The CDR3 nucleotides are TGTGCCAGCAGTTTATCGGGGGGAAGGACTGAAGCTTTCTTT. The chain uses TRBV28 and TRBJ1-1; maybe TRBD1 (5 bases). CDR3 length equals 14 residues. CDR1 and CDR2 (germline): MDHEN, SYDVKM. V lost 1 base to trimming and J lost 5 bases, with 11 bases between them.

The chain recombines TRBV9 with TRBJ1-2; a possible D gene is TRBD1 (6 bases). Germline V CDR1 and CDR2: SGDLS, YYNGEE. The V end lost 4 bases, the J end lost 4 bases, and 17 bases lay between the germline ends. The CDR3 extends over 15 amino acids. The CDR3 spells CASSPQDSRSYGYTF. In DNA, the CDR3 is TGTGCCAGCAGCCCCCAGGACAGCCGGTCCTATGGCTACACCTTC.

The chain recombines TRBV5-6 with TRBJ2-1, with 7 bases that match TRBD1. The CDR3 is made up of 17 amino acids. Germline V gene sequence: CDR1 SGHDT, CDR2 YYEEEE. The junction had 9 bases not matched to a gene; V was cut back by 0 bases and J by 3 bases. The CDR3 sequence is CASSLAPGQTLYNEQFF. Here the CDR3 DNA reads TGTGCCAGCAGCTTGGCCCCGGGACAGACACTCTACAATGAGCAGTTCTTC.

The CDR3 DNA sequence: TGTGCCTGGAGCCGAGGACAGGGCCCTGAAGCTTTCTTT. Its translation is CAWSRGQGPEAFF. V is TRBV30 and J is TRBJ1-1; 8 positions match TRBD1. The length of the CDR3 is 13 residues. Germline V gives CDR1 GTSNPN, CDR2 SVGIG (reference sequence). The V gene end was trimmed by 3 bases and the J gene end by 6 bases; junction bases not matched to a gene: 6.

The V gene is TRBV30, the J gene TRBJ1-1, with no clear D. V was pared by 1 base and J by 0 bases, with 9 bases between. There are 14 residues in the CDR3. Germline CDR1 reads GTSNPN; CDR2 reads SVGIG (reference sequence). CDR3 in amino acids: CAWSELPLNTEAFF. CDR3 nucleotide sequence: TGTGCCTGGAGTGAGCTGCCTCTGAACACTGAAGCTTTCTTT.

Worth noting for this clone: No conserved phenylalanine or tryptophan is present at the end of the CDR3, so a read error is the likely explanation. V is TRBV27 and J is TRBJ1-1; D is uncertain. The germline V gene has CDR1 MNHEY and CDR2 SMNVEV (reference sequence). V lost 5 bases to trimming and J lost 3 bases, with 13 bases between them. CDR3 size: 14 residues. The CDR3 loop reads CASSLLHGYTEAFL. CDR3 sequence (DNA): TGTGCCAGCAGTCTATTACACGGGTACACTGAAGCTTTCCTT.

CDR3 sequence: CASSFSLGLEETQYF. CDR3 bases: TGTGCCAGCAGTTTTTCTCTGGGACTAGAAGAGACCCAGTACTTC. The V call is TRBV27, the J call TRBJ2-5, with 8 positions matching TRBD2. Germline V CDR1 and CDR2: MNHEY, SMNVEV (reference sequence). V shed 3 bases, J shed 3 bases, and the junction held 6 bases outside the gene matches. The CDR3 extends over 15 amino acids.

The chain joins TRBV5-6 to TRBJ1-2; 8 nucleotides match TRBD1. After removal of 1 base from V and 6 bases from J, the junction contained 11 bases not matched to a gene. CDR1 is SGHDT and CDR2 is YYEEEE in the germline V gene. The CDR3 covers 16 residues. CDR3 DNA: TGTGCCAGCAGCTTGCCCCCCACGGACAGGGCCGATGGCTACACCTTC. Translation gives CASSLPPTDRADGYTF.

The chain combines TRBV27 with TRBJ1-2; D not resolved. Germline V gene lookup returns CDR1 MNHEY and CDR2 SMNVEV (reference sequence). Deletions cut 2 bases from V and 1 base from J, with 8 bases between. The CDR3 loop spans 14 amino acids. The chain's CDR3 is CASSLRGVNYGYTF. The CDR3 region has the DNA TGTGCCAGCAGTTTACGGGGTGTTAACTATGGCTACACCTTC.